The present TCR beta chain was sequenced within a study of cytomegalovirus exposure and HLA in healthy donors. The PCR contained 60 Vbeta and 13 Jbeta primers. The assay was immunoSEQ multiplex PCR, and TCRdb's table has in-frame clones only and misses some. The repertoire holds around 120,000 clones, less than 80% seen once, with 9.5% to 13% in the top ten. The germline V and J ends were trimmed by 3 bases and 0 bases, with 12 bases remaining between them. Per the germline V gene, CDR1 is LGHNA and CDR2 is YNFKEQ. CDR3 length: 16 amino acids. The chain recombines TRBV4-2 with TRBJ1-3; D is ambiguous. The sequenced sample consisted of PBMCs. The clonotype originates from a woman aged 45-60 years in good health and CMV-seropositive. In nucleotides, the CDR3 is TGTGCCAGCAGCCATACAGATTCAAACTCTGGAAACACCATATATTTT. This codes for CASSHTDSNSGNTIYF.